The 25 T cell receptor beta chains reported below all come from one sample, sequenced in a study of PD-L1 blockade in urothelial cancer (dated by TCRdb to about 2017). Library generation was performed with the immunoSEQ multiplex PCR assay. TCRdb re-hosts the immuneACCESS table, in-frame sequences only. Its copies lack some clones; in the studies checked, an unresolved V gene accounts for under half of them, and the cause for the rest is not known. This sample comprises around 100,000 clones, about nine tenths of them detected only once. The ten biggest clones cover 2% of the sample. The time point label on this specimen signifies: pretreatment peripheral blood. The sequencing used PBMCs, collected around atezolizumab (anti-PD-L1) treatment. These receptors were obtained from a man aged 55 to 70 with urothelial cancer.

The J gene is TRBJ2-7, the V gene TRBV18; D may be TRBD2 (7 bases). Germline assignment: CDR1 KGHSH and CDR2 LQKENI. V was pared by 3 bases and J by 2 bases, with 17 bases between. The CDR3 contains 16 residues. The CDR3 here is CASSPLGGGGTYEQYF. In DNA, the CDR3 is TGTGCCAGCTCACCCCTCGGGGGAGGGGGAACCTACGAGCAGTACTTC.

The J gene is TRBJ2-3, the V gene TRBV15, with a possible D match to TRBD2 (6 bases). CDR3 length: 15 amino acids. Germline lookup yields CDR1 LNHNV and CDR2 YYDKDF (reference sequence). V was trimmed by 9 bases and J by 3 bases, leaving 19 bases between them. The CDR3 loop reads CATRPRRESTDTQYF. CDR3 nucleotides: TGTGCCACTCGCCCTCGGAGGGAGTCGACAGATACGCAGTATTTT.

This sequence joins TRBV11-2 and TRBJ1-1; no reliable D call. This CDR3 is built from 15 residues. Germline values: CDR1 SGHAT, CDR2 FQNNGV. V dropped 3 bases and J dropped 4 bases, with 15 bases sitting between them. CDR3 loop: CASSFEGNLGTEAFF. The CDR3 DNA reads TGTGCCAGCAGCTTCGAGGGAAACCTCGGCACTGAAGCTTTCTTT.

The chain links TRBV19 to TRBJ1-2, with D tentatively TRBD1 (5 bases). V was pared by 10 bases and J by 6 bases, with 15 bases between. The germline CDR1 and CDR2 sequences are LNHDA and SQIVND (reference sequence). The CDR3 is made up of 12 amino acids. The CDR3 region is CATLSGNDGYTF. In DNA form, the CDR3 reads TGTGCCACGTTGTCAGGGAACGATGGCTACACCTTC.

The J gene is TRBJ1-5, the V gene TRBV5-1; 11 bases map to TRBD1. This CDR3 contains 15 residues. Germline V CDR1 and CDR2: SGHRS, YFSETQ. J gave up 4 bases and V 4 bases, and 4 bases lay outside the gene matches. The CDR3 nucleotides read TGCGCCAGCAGCCCGGACAGGGGGCTGAATCAGCCCCAGCATTTT. It is translated as CASSPDRGLNQPQHF.

The V and J genes are TRBV7-6 and TRBJ2-1; 11 bases line up with TRBD1. This CDR3 is built from 16 residues. Germline V gene sequence: CDR1 SGHVS, CDR2 FNYEAQ. Trimming cost V 4 bases and J 7 bases; bases outside gene matches: 9. The CDR3 DNA reads TGTGCCAGCAGCTCCCTTTCCGGGACAGGGGGGAATGAGCAGTTCTTC. Residues: CASSSLSGTGGNEQFF.

The rearrangement links TRBV21-1 to TRBJ1-3; the D call in the table, TRBD1, was not verified against the DNA. TRBV21-1 is recorded as a pseudogene. The CDR3 has 17 amino acids. CDR3 sequence reads: CASSRSQGPAPGNTIYF. DNA for the CDR3: TGTGCCAGCAGCAGGAGCCAGGGGCCCGCGCCTGGAAACACCATATATTTT.

This chain joins TRBV5-1 and TRBJ1-6, with D hard to call. Germline V CDR1 and CDR2: SGHRS, YFSETQ. Trimming shortened V by 0 bases and J by 4 bases, and 8 bases separated the two germline ends. CDR3 size: 15 residues. The CDR3 sequence: CASSLAENYNSPLHF. Here the CDR3 DNA reads TGCGCCAGCAGCTTGGCCGAGAATTATAATTCACCCCTCCACTTT.

Details on this clone: Within the sample, other DNA sequences also encode this same CDR3. The chain employs TRBV9 and TRBJ2-2; 8 bases agree with TRBD2. V lost 3 bases to trimming and J lost 2 bases; unmatched junction nucleotides: 3. Germline CDR1 SGDLS, CDR2 YYNGEE. This CDR3 spans 15 amino acids. The CDR3 nucleotides are TGTGCCAGCAGCGGGATAGCGGGAAACACCGGGGAGCTGTTTTTT. The encoded protein is CASSGIAGNTGELFF.

This clone was recorded a few times. The V call is TRBV9, the J call TRBJ2-6; 9 nucleotides agree with TRBD2. Germline loops: CDR1 SGDLS, CDR2 YYNGEE. The CDR3 is 18 residues long. V lost 1 base and J lost 0; bases outside the gene matches: 5. The chain's CDR3 is CASSVSLAGFSGANVLTF. CDR3 sequence (DNA): TGTGCCAGCAGCGTAAGCCTAGCGGGATTCTCTGGGGCCAACGTCCTGACTTTC.

Worth noting for this clone: The junction departs from germline at one end; a sequencing error may be responsible. V is TRBV28 and J is TRBJ1-4, with D perhaps matching TRBD1 (6 bases). This CDR3 has 14 amino acids. The V gene's germline CDR1 is MDHEN and CDR2 SYDVKM. In DNA form, the CDR3 reads TGTGCCAGCAGGCAGGGGTATACTAACGAAAAACTGTTTTTT. Its protein is CASRQGYTNEKLFF.

The rearrangement links TRBV11-3 to TRBJ1-5, with D maybe TRBD1 (5 bases). V dropped 3 bases and J dropped 4 bases, with 10 bases sitting between them. Germline-derived CDR1 and CDR2 are SGHNT and YENEEA. The CDR3 has 14 amino acids. The CDR3 nucleotides read TGTGCCAGCAGCTTGGACGGGGGTAATCAGCCCCAGCATTTT. Its protein product is CASSLDGGNQPQHF.

V gene TRBV5-6 combines with J gene TRBJ2-1, with D unclear. This CDR3 has 13 amino acids. Germline V gene data show CDR1 as SGHDT and CDR2 as YYEEEE. V lost 6 bases and J lost 8, with 15 bases in between. The CDR3 here is CASTLVGFDEQFF. DNA for the CDR3: TGTGCCAGCACCCTAGTGGGTTTTGATGAGCAGTTCTTC.

V is TRBV6-5 and J is TRBJ1-6; 10 nucleotides align to TRBD1. The CDR3 covers 14 residues. V shed 6 bases, J shed 7 bases, and the junction held 3 bases outside the gene matches. Germline V lookup: CDR1 MNHEY, CDR2 SVGAGI. CDR3 nucleotides: TGTGCCAGCAGAAAGGGACAGGGGAATTCACCCCTCCACTTT. Its translation is CASRKGQGNSPLHF.

V gene TRBV28 combines with J gene TRBJ1-4; TRBD1 is a possible D gene (6 bases). V lost 3 bases and J lost 8, with 13 bases in between. The CDR3 runs to 14 residues. CDR1 is MDHEN and CDR2 is SYDVKM in the germline V gene. The CDR3 region is CASSLAQGGEKLFF. CDR3 in DNA: TGTGCCAGCAGTTTGGCACAGGGTGGGGAAAAACTGTTTTTT.

CDR3 DNA: TGTGCCAGCAGTGTCCCGGCGGGGTCCGGAAACACCATATATTTT. Encoded protein: CASSVPAGSGNTIYF. The chain carries TRBV6-1 and TRBJ1-3, with D unresolved. The CDR3 contains 15 residues. The V end lost 4 bases, the J end lost 4 bases, and 14 bases lay between the germline ends. Germline CDR1 MNHNS, CDR2 SASEGT.

The genes are TRBV5-4 and TRBJ2-3; 7 bases match TRBD2. The germline V gene has CDR1 SGHNT and CDR2 YYREEE (reference sequence). CDR3 size: 15 residues. J gave up 1 base and V 4 bases, and 6 bases lay outside the gene matches. CDR3 coding DNA: TGTGCCAGCAGCCCCCCGGGGGGAGGCACAGATACGCAGTATTTT. This encodes CASSPPGGGTDTQYF.

The chain uses TRBV6-1 and TRBJ2-7; 9 bases fit TRBD2. This CDR3 is built from 16 residues. CDR1 is MNHNS, CDR2 SASEGT, per germline. The trim removed 0 bases at V and 2 bases at J, leaving 5 bases unmatched. In DNA form, the CDR3 reads TGTGCCAGCAGTGAAGCCGGGCAGCGGGGGGCCTACGAGCAGTACTTC. It is translated as CASSEAGQRGAYEQYF.

The chain recombines TRBV9 with TRBJ2-3, with 12 positions matching TRBD2. This CDR3 comprises 18 residues. CDR1 is SGDLS and CDR2 is YYNGEE in the germline V gene. The J segment lost 1 base and the V segment lost 0 bases, leaving 6 bases of the junction unmatched. CDR3 coding DNA: TGTGCCAGCAGCGTAGGGCTAGCGGGGGGGCTGGGCACAGATACGCAGTATTTT. Its translation: CASSVGLAGGLGTDTQYF.

The rearrangement links TRBV6-5 to TRBJ1-2; 7 bases map to TRBD1. The CDR3 loop spans 13 amino acids. The germline CDR1 and CDR2 sequences are MNHEY and SVGAGI. Trimming at V came to 5 bases and at J to 5 bases, leaving 5 bases not matched to a gene. CDR3 amino acids: CASSPRGLYGYTF. The DNA for the CDR3 is TGTGCCAGCAGTCCAAGGGGGCTATATGGCTACACCTTC.

This chain uses TRBV5-4 with TRBJ2-5, with 14 bases matching TRBD2. The CDR3 covers 15 residues. J gave up 2 bases and V 4 bases, and 1 base lay outside the gene matches. Germline V gene lookup returns CDR1 SGHNT and CDR2 YYREEE (reference sequence). The CDR3 here is CASSGLAGGQETQYF. CDR3 nucleotides: TGTGCCAGCAGCGGACTAGCGGGGGGACAAGAGACCCAGTACTTC.

The chain carries TRBV2 and TRBJ1-2; D is unclear. Germline lookup yields CDR1 SNHLY and CDR2 FYNNEI. V gave up 7 bases and J gave up 4 bases, with 7 bases separating them. The CDR3 length is 11 residues. This chain's CDR3 is CASTNTYGYTF. The CDR3 bases are TGTGCCAGCACAAACACCTATGGCTACACCTTC.

This sequence joins TRBV11-2 and TRBJ1-2; 8 bases are a match to TRBD1. CDR1 is SGHAT, CDR2 FQNNGV, per germline. There are 13 residues in the CDR3. V shed 4 bases, J shed 7 bases, and the junction held 5 bases outside the gene matches. In DNA, the CDR3 is TGTGCCAGCAGCTCTCGGACAGGGCCTGGCTACACCTTC. This sequence encodes CASSSRTGPGYTF. Looking up the rest from reference TRBV11-2 and TRBJ1-2 gives the full variable domain: EAGVAQSPRYKIIEKRQSVAFWCNPISGHATLYWYQQILGQGPKLLIQFQNNGVVDDSQLPKDRFSAERLKGVDSTLKIQPAKLEDSAVYLCASSSRTGPGYTFGSGTRLTVV.

J is TRBJ2-7 and V is TRBV5-1, with 7 bases lining up with TRBD1. The germline V gene encodes CDR1 SGHRS and CDR2 YFSETQ. V lost 4 bases, J lost 1 base, and 11 bases stayed unmatched. This CDR3 spans 16 amino acids. CDR3 in amino acids: CASSGSGTVLSYEQYF. The CDR3 DNA reads TGCGCCAGCAGCGGCTCCGGGACAGTGCTATCCTACGAGCAGTACTTC.

The chain carries TRBV7-2 and TRBJ2-7; D unresolved. V was clipped by 5 bases and J by 5 bases, with 13 bases between them. The CDR3 sequence is 13 residues long. Germline V CDR1 and CDR2: SGHTA, FQGNSA. CDR3 nucleotide sequence: TGTGCCAGCAGCATACCAGGAACCCACGAGCAGTACTTC. Translating gives CASSIPGTHEQYF.